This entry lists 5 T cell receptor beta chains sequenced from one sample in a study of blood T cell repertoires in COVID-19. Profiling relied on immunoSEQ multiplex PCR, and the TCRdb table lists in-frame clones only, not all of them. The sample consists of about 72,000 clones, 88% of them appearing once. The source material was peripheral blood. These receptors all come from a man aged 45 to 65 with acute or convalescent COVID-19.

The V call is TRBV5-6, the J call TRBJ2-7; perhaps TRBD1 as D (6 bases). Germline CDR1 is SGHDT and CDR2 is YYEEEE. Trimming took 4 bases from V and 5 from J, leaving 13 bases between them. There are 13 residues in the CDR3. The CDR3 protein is CASSLWDMDEQYF. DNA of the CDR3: TGTGCCAGCAGCCTGTGGGACATGGACGAGCAGTACTTC.

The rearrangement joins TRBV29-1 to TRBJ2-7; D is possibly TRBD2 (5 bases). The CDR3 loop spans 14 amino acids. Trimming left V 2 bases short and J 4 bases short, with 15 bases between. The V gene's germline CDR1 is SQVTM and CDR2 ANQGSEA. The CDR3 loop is CSVEILGRRYEQYF. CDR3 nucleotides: TGCAGCGTTGAAATCTTAGGCAGGAGGTACGAGCAGTACTTC.

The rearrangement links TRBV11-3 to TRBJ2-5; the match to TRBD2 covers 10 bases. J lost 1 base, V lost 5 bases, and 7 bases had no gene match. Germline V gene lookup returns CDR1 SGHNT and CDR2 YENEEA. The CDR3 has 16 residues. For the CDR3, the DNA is TGTGCCAGCAGCGTTATCTCTAGCGGGGGCCAAGAGACCCAGTACTTC. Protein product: CASSVISSGGQETQYF.

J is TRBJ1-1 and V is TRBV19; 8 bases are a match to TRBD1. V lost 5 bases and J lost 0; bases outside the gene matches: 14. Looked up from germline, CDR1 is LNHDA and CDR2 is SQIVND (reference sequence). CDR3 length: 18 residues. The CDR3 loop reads CASSSDTGGPALNTEAFF. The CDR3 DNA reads TGTGCCAGTAGTTCAGATACAGGGGGACCGGCCCTGAACACTGAAGCTTTCTTT.

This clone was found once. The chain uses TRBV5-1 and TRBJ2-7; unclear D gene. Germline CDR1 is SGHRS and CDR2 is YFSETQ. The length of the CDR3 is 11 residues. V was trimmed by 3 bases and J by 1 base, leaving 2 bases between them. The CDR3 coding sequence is TGCGCCAGCAGCTCTTCCTACGAGCAGTACTTC. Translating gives CASSSSYEQYF.